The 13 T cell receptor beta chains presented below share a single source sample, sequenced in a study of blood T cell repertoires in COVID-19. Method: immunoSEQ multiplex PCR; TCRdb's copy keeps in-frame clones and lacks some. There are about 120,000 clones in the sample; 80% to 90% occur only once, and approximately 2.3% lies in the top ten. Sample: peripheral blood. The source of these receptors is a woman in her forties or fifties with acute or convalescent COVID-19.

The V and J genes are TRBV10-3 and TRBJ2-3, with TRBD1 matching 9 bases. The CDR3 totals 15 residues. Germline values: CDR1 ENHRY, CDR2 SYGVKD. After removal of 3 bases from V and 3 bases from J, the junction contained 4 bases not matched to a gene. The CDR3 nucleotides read TGTGCCATCAGTGATGATGACAGGGGGACAGATACGCAGTATTTT. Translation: CAISDDDRGTDTQYF.

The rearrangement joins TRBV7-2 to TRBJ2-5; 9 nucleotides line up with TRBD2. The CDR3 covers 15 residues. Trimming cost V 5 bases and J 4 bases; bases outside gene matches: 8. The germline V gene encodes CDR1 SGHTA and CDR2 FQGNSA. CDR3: CASSSTAGGLETQYF. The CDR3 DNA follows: TGTGCCAGCAGCAGCACAGCGGGGGGCTTAGAGACCCAGTACTTC.

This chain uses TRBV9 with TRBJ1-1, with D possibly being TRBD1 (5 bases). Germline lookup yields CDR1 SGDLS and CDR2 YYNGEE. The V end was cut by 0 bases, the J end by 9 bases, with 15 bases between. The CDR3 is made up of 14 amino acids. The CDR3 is CASSVAYQDSQAFF. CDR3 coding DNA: TGTGCCAGCAGCGTAGCTTACCAAGACAGCCAAGCTTTCTTT.

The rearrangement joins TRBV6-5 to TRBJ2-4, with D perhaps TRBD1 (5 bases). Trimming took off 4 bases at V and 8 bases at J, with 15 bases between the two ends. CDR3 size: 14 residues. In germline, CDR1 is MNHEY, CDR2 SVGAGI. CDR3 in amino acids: CASSFLGPRDIQYF. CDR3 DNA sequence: TGTGCCAGCAGTTTTCTGGGGCCTCGGGACATTCAGTACTTC.

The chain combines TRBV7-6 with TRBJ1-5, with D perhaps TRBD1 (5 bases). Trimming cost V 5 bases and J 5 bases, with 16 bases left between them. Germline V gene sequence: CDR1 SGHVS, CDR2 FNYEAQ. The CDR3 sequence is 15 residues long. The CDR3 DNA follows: TGTGCCAGCAGCCTTTTTACAGGAGTAGATCAGCCCCAGCATTTT. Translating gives CASSLFTGVDQPQHF.

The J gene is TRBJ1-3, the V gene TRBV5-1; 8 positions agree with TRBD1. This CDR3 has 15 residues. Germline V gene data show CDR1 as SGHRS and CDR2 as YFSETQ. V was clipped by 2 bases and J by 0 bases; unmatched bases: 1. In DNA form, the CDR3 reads TGCGCCAGCAGCTTAACAGGGGGCTCTGGAAACACCATATATTTT. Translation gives CASSLTGGSGNTIYF.

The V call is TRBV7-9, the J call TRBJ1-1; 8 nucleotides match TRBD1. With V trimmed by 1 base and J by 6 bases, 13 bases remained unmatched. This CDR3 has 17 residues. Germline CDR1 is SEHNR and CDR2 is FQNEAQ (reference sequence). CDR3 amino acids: CASSLDLGGQGKPEAFF. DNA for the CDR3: TGTGCCAGCAGCTTAGACTTAGGAGGACAGGGAAAGCCTGAAGCTTTCTTT.

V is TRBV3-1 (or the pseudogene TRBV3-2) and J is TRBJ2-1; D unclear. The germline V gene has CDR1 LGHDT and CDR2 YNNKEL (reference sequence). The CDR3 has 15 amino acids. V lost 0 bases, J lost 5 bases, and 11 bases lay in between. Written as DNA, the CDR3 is TGTGCCAGCAGCCAAGAAAACCTAGGAAACAATGAGCAGTTCTTC. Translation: CASSQENLGNNEQFF.

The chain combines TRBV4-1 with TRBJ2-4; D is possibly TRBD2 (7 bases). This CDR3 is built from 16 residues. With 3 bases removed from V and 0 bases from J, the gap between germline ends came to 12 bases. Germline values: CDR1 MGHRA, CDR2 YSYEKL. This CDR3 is CASSQEGGIAKNIQYF. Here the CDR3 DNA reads TGCGCCAGCAGCCAGGAGGGGGGGATAGCCAAAAACATTCAGTACTTC.

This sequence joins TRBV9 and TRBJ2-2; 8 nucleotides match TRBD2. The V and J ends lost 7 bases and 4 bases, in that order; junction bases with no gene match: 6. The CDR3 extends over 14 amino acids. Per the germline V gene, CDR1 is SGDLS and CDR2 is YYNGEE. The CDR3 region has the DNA TGTGCCAGCGGCCCGGGGGGGGGCACCGGGGAGCTGTTTTTT. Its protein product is CASGPGGGTGELFF.

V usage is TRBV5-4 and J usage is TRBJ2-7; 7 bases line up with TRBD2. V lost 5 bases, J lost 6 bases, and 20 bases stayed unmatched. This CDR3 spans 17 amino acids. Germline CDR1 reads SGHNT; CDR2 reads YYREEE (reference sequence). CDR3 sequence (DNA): TGTGCCAGCAGTCCCCTCTGGGGGGGGGAGGGCCGGGGCGAGCAGTACTTC. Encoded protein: CASSPLWGGEGRGEQYF.

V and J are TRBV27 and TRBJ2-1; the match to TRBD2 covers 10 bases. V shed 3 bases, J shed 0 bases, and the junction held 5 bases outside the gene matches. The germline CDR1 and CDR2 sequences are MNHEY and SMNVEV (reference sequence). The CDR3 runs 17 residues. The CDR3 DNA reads TGTGCCAGCAGTTTCGGGACTAGCGAGAGCTCCTACAATGAGCAGTTCTTC. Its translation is CASSFGTSESSYNEQFF.

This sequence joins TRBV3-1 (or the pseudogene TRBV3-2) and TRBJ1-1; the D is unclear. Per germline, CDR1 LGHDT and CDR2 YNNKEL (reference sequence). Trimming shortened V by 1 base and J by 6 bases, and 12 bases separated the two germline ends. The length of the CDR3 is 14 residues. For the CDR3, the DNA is TGTGCCAGCAGCCAAGCCCCCTTTACAGCTGAAGCTTTCTTT. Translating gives CASSQAPFTAEAFF.